The 12 T cell receptor beta chains below were found in one sample sequenced in a study of T cells after yellow fever vaccination. MiXCR, run by TCRdb on the 5' RACE reads, gives a single entry per CDR3 protein. Here the sample spans approximately 580,000 distinct CDR3 sequences, roughly a sixth being singletons. Sample: PBMCs, taken about 5 days after the first yellow fever vaccination. The receptor source for this set is a man aged 18 to 29 who received the YFV17D yellow fever vaccine.

There are a few counts of this clonotype. The chain has TRBV6-4 and TRBJ2-1; tentatively, D is TRBD2 (5 bases). CDR1 and CDR2 from the germline V gene are MRHNA and SNTAGT. With 7 bases removed from V and 3 bases from J, the gap between germline ends came to 13 bases. CDR3 size: 14 residues. The chain's CDR3 is CASNGSRGYNEQFF. CDR3 bases: TGTGCCAGCAATGGCTCCCGGGGCTACAATGAGCAGTTCTTC.

The chain couples TRBV12-3 or TRBV12-4 to TRBJ2-5; D uncertain. This CDR3 spans 12 amino acids. Trimming cost V 7 bases and J 0 bases, with 6 bases left between them. The DNA of the CDR3 is TGTGCCAGCAAACCAGACCAAGAGACCCAGTACTTC. Its translation is CASKPDQETQYF.

CDR3 bases: TGTGCCACCAGTGACCCCCCCCGGGGACAGGGGGTTGATGAGCAGTTCTTC. Its translation: CATSDPPRGQGVDEQFF. This chain uses TRBV24-1 with TRBJ2-1, with 11 bases fitting TRBD1. Germline V gene data show CDR1 as KGHDR and CDR2 as SFDVKD. V gave up 4 bases and J gave up 8 bases; unmatched junction bases: 12. The CDR3 extends over 17 amino acids.

The table lists this clonotype with a few counts. CDR3 in DNA: TGTGCCAGCAGCTTAGCCCACAAAGAGACCCAGTACTTC. It codes for CASSLAHKETQYF. The chain recombines TRBV7-2 with TRBJ2-5; D not resolved. CDR3 length: 13 amino acids. Germline CDR1 reads SGHTA; CDR2 reads FQGNSA. Trimming shortened V by 0 bases and J by 3 bases, and 5 bases separated the two germline ends. Full variable domain (missing parts from reference TRBV7-2 and TRBJ2-5): GAGVSQSPSNKVTEKGKDVELRCDPISGHTALYWYRQSLGQGLEFLIYFQGNSAPDKSGLPSDRFSAERTGGSVSTLTIQRTQQEDSAVYLCASSLAHKETQYFGPGTRLLVL.

V gene TRBV15 combines with J gene TRBJ2-1; 10 nucleotides line up with TRBD2. Germline V gene lookup returns CDR1 LNHNV and CDR2 YYDKDF (reference sequence). Trimming cost V 4 bases and J 7 bases; bases outside gene matches: 13. The CDR3 loop spans 17 amino acids. The CDR3 DNA reads TGTGCCACCAGCATCCCAAAGGGGCTAGCGGGGGCGAATGAGCAGTTCTTC. Its protein is CATSIPKGLAGANEQFF.

In this sample, this clonotype turned up a few times. The chain joins TRBV12-3 or TRBV12-4 to TRBJ2-2; 9 positions agree with TRBD1. J lost 1 base, V lost 2 bases, and 8 bases had no gene match. The CDR3 sequence is 18 residues long. CDR3 nucleotides: TGTGCCAGCAGTTTAACCGGGACAGGGAGGCGGAACACCGGGGAGCTGTTTTTT. Translated, it gives CASSLTGTGRRNTGELFF.

The genes are TRBV18 and TRBJ2-5; D is undetermined. Trimming shortened V by 6 bases and J by 0 bases, and 8 bases separated the two germline ends. Germline CDR1 and CDR2: KGHSH and LQKENI. The CDR3 runs to 13 residues. CDR3: CASSPQNQETQYF. The CDR3 DNA is TGTGCCAGCTCCCCGCAGAACCAAGAGACCCAGTACTTC. The complete variable domain, with remaining parts taken from reference TRBV18 and TRBJ2-5, reads NAGVMQNPRHLVRRRGQEARLRCSPMKGHSHVYWYRQLPEEGLKFMVYLQKENIIDESGMPKERFSAEFPKEGPSILRIQQVVRGDSAAYFCASSPQNQETQYFGPGTRLLVL.

This clonotype occurred many times. The chain carries TRBV6-5 and TRBJ2-1; 8 bases fit TRBD2. Germline V gene lookup returns CDR1 MNHEY and CDR2 SVGAGI. V gave up 8 bases and J gave up 6 bases; unmatched junction bases: 6. CDR3 length equals 13 residues. The CDR3 protein is CASAGGLGNEQFF. The CDR3 region has the DNA TGTGCCAGCGCGGGGGGCCTGGGCAATGAGCAGTTCTTC.

V gene TRBV6-5 combines with J gene TRBJ1-6; tentatively, D is TRBD1 (5 bases). This CDR3 spans 16 amino acids. V was pared by 1 base and J by 5 bases, with 12 bases between. Germline V CDR1 and CDR2: MNHEY, SVGAGI. Here the CDR3 reads CASSYFRGSDNSPLHF. CDR3 DNA sequence: TGTGCCAGCAGTTACTTTCGGGGGTCGGATAATTCACCCCTCCACTTT.

This clonotype was seen only a few times. This sequence joins TRBV5-1 and TRBJ1-4, with D unclear. Trimming removed 2 bases at V and 5 bases at J, with 10 bases between. CDR3 size: 14 residues. Germline V gene sequence: CDR1 SGHRS, CDR2 YFSETQ. CDR3 nucleotides: TGCGCCAGCAGCTTTCAGTTTAACAATGAAAAACTGTTTTTT. This codes for CASSFQFNNEKLFF. The full variable domain, rest sourced from reference TRBV5-1 and TRBJ1-4, is KAGVTQTPRYLIKTRGQQVTLSCSPISGHRSVSWYQQTPGQGLQFLFEYFSETQRNKGNFPGRFSGRQFSNSRSEMNVSTLELGDSALYLCASSFQFNNEKLFFGSGTQLSVL.

The chain joins TRBV5-1 to TRBJ2-7; 9 nucleotides line up with TRBD1. V shed 3 bases and J 5 bases; nucleotides not matched to a gene: 6. The CDR3 totals 14 residues. Germline V CDR1 and CDR2: SGHRS, YFSETQ. DNA of the CDR3: TGCGCCAGCAGCTCCGGACAGGGGATCGACGAGCAGTACTTC. As protein: CASSSGQGIDEQYF. Full variable domain (missing parts from reference TRBV5-1 and TRBJ2-7): KAGVTQTPRYLIKTRGQQVTLSCSPISGHRSVSWYQQTPGQGLQFLFEYFSETQRNKGNFPGRFSGRQFSNSRSEMNVSTLELGDSALYLCASSSGQGIDEQYFGPGTRLTVT.

The rearrangement uses TRBV7-2 and TRBJ2-1, with 8 bases aligning to TRBD2. Germline loops: CDR1 SGHTA, CDR2 FQGNSA. This CDR3 spans 17 amino acids. Losses at the gene ends were 0 bases for V and 2 bases for J; bases not matched to a gene: 6. The chain's CDR3 is CASSLASGAGAYNEQFF. The CDR3 bases are TGTGCCAGCAGCTTAGCGTCCGGAGCGGGGGCCTACAATGAGCAGTTCTTC. The variable domain in full, with the rest retrieved from reference TRBV7-2 and TRBJ2-1, is GAGVSQSPSNKVTEKGKDVELRCDPISGHTALYWYRQSLGQGLEFLIYFQGNSAPDKSGLPSDRFSAERTGGSVSTLTIQRTQQEDSAVYLCASSLASGAGAYNEQFFGPGTRLTVL.